There are a few counts of the clone carrying this T cell receptor (beta chain). A J-beta primer mix and a sample-barcoded 5' primer were used in a second PCR of roughly 7 to 12 cycles. Each cDNA molecule was tagged by a template-switch adaptor with 12 random nucleotides. One entry per CDR3 protein, called by TCRdb with MiXCR from the 5' RACE reads. The sample includes roughly 1,500,000 distinct CDR3 sequences, approximately 40% of them seen just once. Germline V CDR1 and CDR2: SGHTA, FQGNSA. CDR3 length equals 15 residues. With 3 bases removed from V and 5 bases from J, the gap between germline ends came to 13 bases. All donors came from Russia, were Caucasian and healthy, and spanned ages roughly 6 to 95. Each donor gave approximately 9.1 milliliters of peripheral blood. The sample belongs to a study of blood T cells in healthy people across ages. Study details: Template switching captured about one barcoded beta molecule per two T cells.

The clonotype comes from a woman between 18 and 30 years old in good health. The sequenced sample consisted of blood. The chain couples TRBV7-2 to TRBJ2-2; TRBD2 is a possible D gene (6 bases). The CDR3 sequence: CASSFQGGLTGELFF. Written as DNA, the CDR3 is TGTGCCAGCAGCTTCCAGGGAGGATTGACCGGGGAGCTGTTTTTT.